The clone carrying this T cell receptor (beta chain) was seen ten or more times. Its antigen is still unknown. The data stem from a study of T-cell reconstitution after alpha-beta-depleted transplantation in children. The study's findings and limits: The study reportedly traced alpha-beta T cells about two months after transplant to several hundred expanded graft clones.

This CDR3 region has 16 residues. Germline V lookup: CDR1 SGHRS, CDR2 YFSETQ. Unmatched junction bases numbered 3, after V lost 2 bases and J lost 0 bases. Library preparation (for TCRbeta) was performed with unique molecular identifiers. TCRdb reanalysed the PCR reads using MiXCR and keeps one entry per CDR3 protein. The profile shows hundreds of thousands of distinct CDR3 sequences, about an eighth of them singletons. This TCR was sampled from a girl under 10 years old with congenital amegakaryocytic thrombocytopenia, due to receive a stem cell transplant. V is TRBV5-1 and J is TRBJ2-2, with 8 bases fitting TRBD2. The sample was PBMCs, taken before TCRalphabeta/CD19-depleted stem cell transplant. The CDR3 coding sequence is TGCGCCAGCAGCTTCAGCGGGGGTACGAACACCGGGGAGCTGTTTTTT. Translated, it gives CASSFSGGTNTGELFF.